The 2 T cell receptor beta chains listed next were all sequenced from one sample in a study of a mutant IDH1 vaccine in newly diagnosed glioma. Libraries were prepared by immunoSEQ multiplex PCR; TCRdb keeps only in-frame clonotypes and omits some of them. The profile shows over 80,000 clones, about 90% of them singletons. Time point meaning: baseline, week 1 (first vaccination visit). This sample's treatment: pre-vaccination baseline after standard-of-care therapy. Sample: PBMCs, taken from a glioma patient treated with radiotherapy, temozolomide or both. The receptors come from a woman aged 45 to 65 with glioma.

CDR3 nucleotides: TGTGCCAGCAGTTTGGGAGCGGGAGGGCCCTACAATGAGCAGTTCTTC. The encoded protein is CASSLGAGGPYNEQFF. The chain employs TRBV27 and TRBJ2-1; 10 bases match TRBD2. Looked up from germline, CDR1 is MNHEY and CDR2 is SMNVEV (reference sequence). V lost 3 bases and J lost 2; bases outside the gene matches: 4. The CDR3 has 16 amino acids.

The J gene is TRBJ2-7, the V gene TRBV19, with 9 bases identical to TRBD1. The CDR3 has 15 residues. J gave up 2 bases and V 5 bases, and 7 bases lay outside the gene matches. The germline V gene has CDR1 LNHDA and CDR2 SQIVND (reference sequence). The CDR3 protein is CASSVSTGGAYEQYF. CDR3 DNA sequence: TGTGCCAGTAGTGTATCGACAGGGGGTGCCTACGAGCAGTACTTC.